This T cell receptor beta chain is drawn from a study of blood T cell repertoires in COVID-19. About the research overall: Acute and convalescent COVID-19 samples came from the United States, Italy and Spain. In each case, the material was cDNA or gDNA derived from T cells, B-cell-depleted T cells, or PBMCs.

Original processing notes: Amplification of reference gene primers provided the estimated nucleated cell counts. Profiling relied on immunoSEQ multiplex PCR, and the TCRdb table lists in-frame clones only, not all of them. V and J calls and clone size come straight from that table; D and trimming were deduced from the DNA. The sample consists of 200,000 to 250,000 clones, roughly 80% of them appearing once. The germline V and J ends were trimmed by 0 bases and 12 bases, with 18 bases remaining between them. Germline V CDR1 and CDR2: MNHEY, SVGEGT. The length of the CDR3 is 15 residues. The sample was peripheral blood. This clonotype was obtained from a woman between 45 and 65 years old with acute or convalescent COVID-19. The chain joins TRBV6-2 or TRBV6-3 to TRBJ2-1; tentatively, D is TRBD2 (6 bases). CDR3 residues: CASSYSSSGLGGQFF. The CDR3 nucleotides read TGTGCCAGCAGTTACTCGAGCAGCGGGCTCGGTGGGCAGTTCTTC.